This T cell receptor (beta chain) was sequenced for a study of blood T cell repertoires in COVID-19. Study-wide context: The cDNA or gDNA used as material had been derived from T cells, B-cell-depleted T cells, or PBMCs.

This clone appeared a single time. J was trimmed by 4 bases and V by 6 bases; bases with no gene match: 7. The CDR3 extends over 15 amino acids. CDR1 MDHEN and CDR2 SYDVKM come from the germline V gene. Clones were read by immunoSEQ multiplex PCR, and TCRdb kept only the in-frame ones, dropping some. The data contain approximately 94,000 clones, approximately 80% of them singletons. The chain recombines TRBV28 with TRBJ2-7; 12 nucleotides line up with TRBD2. This clonotype was sampled from a man in his fifties or sixties with active or convalescent COVID-19. The sample consisted of peripheral blood. CDR3: CASSFPGTSGYEQYF. As DNA, the CDR3 is TGTGCCAGCAGCTTCCCCGGGACTAGCGGGTACGAGCAGTACTTC.